This TCR beta chain appears in the sequencing data of a study of early T cells in non-severe SARS-CoV-2 infection (dated by TCRdb to the early 2020s). At the level of the whole study: Because TCR sequencing was done on bulk RNA from unsorted whole blood, the alpha and beta chains could not be paired.

The study was a case-control design nested within a healthcare worker cohort in London, UK, with weekly nasopharyngeal swab PCR tests and blood sampling. Healthcare workers were recruited during the week of the UK lockdown, between 23 and 31 March 2020, and followed weekly for up to roughly 15 weeks. Comment on this clonotype: The antigen it binds to is not known. Base qualities are not recorded, but no much larger clone differs from it by a single base.

The library was obtained by 5' RACE. Data came from a NextSeq 500. To correct for sequencing error and PCR bias, the TCR library protocol tagged individual cDNA molecules with unique molecular identifiers. Both TCR alpha and beta chains were sequenced, and tight co-correlation was observed between alpha and beta sequence abundances in each sample. In the paper's pipeline: Decombinator V4 was used to annotate the V gene, J gene and CDR3 of the TCR sequences. Expanded TCRs were defined as changing significantly between any two time points under a Poisson model with p below 0.0001. Abundances of TCRs were expressed as counts per million after normalisation to the total number of TCRs sequenced in each sample. A search of VDJdb, accessed on 1 November 2021, was run for TCRs annotated to CMV, EBV and SARS-CoV-2, with TCRs annotated for multiple antigens excluded. TCRdb trimmed public reads at Q25 via fastp, called clones via MiXCR and kept in-frame beta chains. All rows with the same CDR3 protein become a single entry with the most common DNA and genes. TCRdb, not the original authors, processed these V and J calls. This sample comprises 69,000 or so distinct CDR3 sequences, 13% of them detected only once. The ten largest clones add up to about 5% of the sample.

The research as a whole found: VDJdb matching was skewed toward anti-spike CD8 responses and likely underestimated virus-specific expansions, missing private and CD4 specificities.

Sequenced sample: whole blood. The receptor's source is an adult who was a healthcare worker with PCR-confirmed SARS-CoV-2 infection or an uninfected control (not recorded which).

The CDR3 protein: CASSEQGRNQPQHF. In nucleotide form, the sequence is TGTGCCAGCAGCGAACAGGGGCGAAATCAGCCCCAGCATTTT. The chain is encoded by TRBV6-1 joined to TRBJ1-5; 7 bases in the middle match TRBD1. The CDR3 covers 14 residues, taking in both the cysteine and the phenylalanine. The only DNA kept is the CDR3, 42 bases in frame from the first base. CDR1 MNHNS and CDR2 SASEGT were looked up in the germline V gene. Trimming leaves V shorter by 6 bases and J shorter by 4 bases, with the junction holding 6 bases beyond the gene matches.